The sequence of this T cell receptor beta chain was determined in a study of T cell responses to AZD1222 COVID-19 vaccine. The assay was immunoSEQ multiplex PCR, and TCRdb's table has in-frame clones only and misses some. Counted here are about 59,000 clones, 80% to 90% occurring once; the ten biggest clones make up roughly 6.1%. Overall study findings and caveats: Spike-specific TCR breadth and depth both grew after two AZD1222 doses. It was only after the peak T cell response that any repertoires were sampled. White British people made up most donors, females outnumbered males, and clonal diversity was possibly underestimated.

The CDR3 runs 11 residues. Germline V gene data show CDR1 as LNHDA and CDR2 as SQIVND (reference sequence). V was pared by 4 bases and J by 3 bases, with 2 bases between. Comment on this clone: The target antigen is unknown. The sample holds other DNA sequences that translate to the same CDR3.

The material was peripheral blood, obtained 28 days after the second AZD1222 dose. The clonotype was recovered from an adult who received the AZD1222 COVID-19 vaccine. The gene calls are TRBV19 and TRBJ2-3; D remains unclear. DNA of the CDR3: TGTGCCAGTAGTACGACAGATACGCAGTATTTT. Encoded protein: CASSTTDTQYF.